Presented here are 24 T cell receptor beta chains from one specimen sequenced in a study of tumor-infiltrating lymphocytes in primary liver carcinoma. Between about 17 and 34 mg of unsorted bulk tissue served as the source from which RNA and DNA were co-extracted. A primer in the constant region served to generate TCR beta cDNA from approximately 460 ng of total RNA. A slightly modified ARM-PCR protocol with three nested multiplex PCR rounds produced these TCR beta libraries. A C-beta reverse primer and TRBV1-TRBV30 forward primers served in each of the first two PCR rounds, at ten to eleven cycles apiece. TCRdb redid the calling of the multiplex PCR reads with MiXCR, one entry per CDR3 protein. The sample lists 100,000 to 150,000 distinct CDR3 sequences, 60% to 80% occurring once. The sequenced sample was liver tumor tissue from sampling region 3. Described subset: tumor region T3, left-lateral pole. These receptor sequences come from a woman aged 60-75 years with primary liver carcinoma and hepatitis B virus infection.

Notes on this clonotype: A much larger clonotype is one base distant, so this may be a read error. V usage is TRBV28 and J usage is TRBJ2-5; D ambiguous. V was pared by 5 bases and J by 5 bases, with 12 bases between. Germline values: CDR1 MDHEN, CDR2 SYDVKM. The CDR3 has 13 amino acids. The CDR3 coding sequence is TGTGCCAGCAGTACCTCCGAGGTGGAGACCCAGTACTTC. It specifies CASSTSEVETQYF.

This clonotype was detected once. A read error is likely, as this CDR3 ends without the conserved phenylalanine or tryptophan. This chain links TRBV11-2 with TRBJ2-7; D is perhaps TRBD2 (5 bases). Germline lookup yields CDR1 SGHAT and CDR2 FQNNGV. Trimming removed 2 bases at V and 9 bases at J, with 17 bases between. This CDR3 spans 14 amino acids. This chain's CDR3 is CASSLIVAGVGQYL. CDR3 sequence (DNA): TGTGCCAGCAGCTTAATAGTGGCCGGGGTCGGGCAGTACTTA.

This clonotype was seen more than once but under ten times. The V call is TRBV5-1, the J call TRBJ2-4, with 7 bases lining up with TRBD2. The CDR3 spans 15 residues. Germline trimming cut 4 bases from V and 5 bases from J; bases unmatched to any gene: 9. The germline gives CDR1 SGHRS, CDR2 YFSETQ. The CDR3 DNA reads TGCGCCAGCAGCCTTACGGGAGGCCCTCAAAACATTCAGTACTTC. Translated, it gives CASSLTGGPQNIQYF.

This rearrangement joins TRBV7-2 to TRBJ2-3; D is unresolved. V lost 0 bases, J lost 3 bases, and 13 bases lay in between. The V gene's germline CDR1 is SGHTA and CDR2 FQGNSA. This CDR3 is 16 amino acids long. The CDR3 region is CASSLARGWMTDTQYF. For the CDR3, the DNA is TGTGCCAGCAGCTTAGCCCGCGGTTGGATGACAGATACGCAGTATTTT.

This rearrangement joins TRBV5-6 to TRBJ2-6; D is undetermined. Germline V gives CDR1 SGHDT, CDR2 YYEEEE. This CDR3 is built from 19 residues. V was pared by 6 bases and J by 0 bases, with 22 bases between. DNA of the CDR3: TGTGCCAGCAACTCCTACGGTGGCATGGGTTACTCTGGGGCCAACGTCCTGACTTTC. Translation gives CASNSYGGMGYSGANVLTF.

CDR3 coding DNA: TGTGCCAGCAGCTCCTCCACCCGGGGGGCTACGGATACGCAGTATTTT. This encodes CASSSSTRGATDTQYF. This chain links TRBV11-2 with TRBJ2-3, with a tentative D call TRBD2 (7 bases). The CDR3 runs to 16 residues. With 4 bases removed from V and 6 bases from J, the gap between germline ends came to 20 bases. Germline CDR1 is SGHAT and CDR2 is FQNNGV.

This clonotype was seen at least ten times. The chain links TRBV28 to TRBJ1-3, with no clear D. The length of the CDR3 is 16 residues. V lost 4 bases and J 4 bases, leaving 17 bases between the germline ends. Germline lookup yields CDR1 MDHEN and CDR2 SYDVKM. CDR3 DNA: TGTGCCAGCAGTTCCCCCGCGGGTATCGGAGGAAACACCATATATTTT. Its translation is CASSSPAGIGGNTIYF.

Concerning this clonotype itself: A much larger clonotype is one base distant, so this may be a read error. This sequence joins TRBV6-2 or TRBV6-3 and TRBJ1-1; 9 bases match TRBD1. Trimming cost V 10 bases and J 10 bases; bases outside gene matches: 13. The CDR3 contains 13 residues. In germline, CDR1 is MNHEY, CDR2 SVGEGT. The CDR3 sequence is CANNSRGDRAAFF. The CDR3 nucleotides read TGTGCCAACAATAGCAGAGGGGACAGGGCAGCTTTCTTT.

Remarks on this clonotype: A clone one base away is much larger, so this may be a read error. The chain recombines TRBV5-4 with TRBJ1-2; a weak D match, TRBD1 (6 bases). The germline V gene has CDR1 SGHNT and CDR2 YYREEE (reference sequence). V was clipped by 4 bases and J by 5 bases, with 18 bases between them. The CDR3 is 15 amino acids. DNA for the CDR3: TGTGCCAGCAGCATGGGGGCGGGACTTAAGTATGGCTACACCTTC. Translating gives CASSMGAGLKYGYTF.

As to this clonotype: It may be a read error: a sequence one base away is much more abundant. The V and J genes are TRBV29-1 and TRBJ1-2, with D hard to call. Trimming cost V 3 bases and J 3 bases, with 11 bases left between them. The CDR3 covers 13 residues. The germline gives CDR1 SQVTM, CDR2 ANQGSEA. CDR3 protein: CSVEKQADYGYTF. The CDR3 DNA reads as TGCAGCGTTGAGAAACAAGCTGACTATGGCTACACCTTC.

This clonotype has at least ten counts. This chain joins TRBV5-1 and TRBJ2-5; D is undetermined. The CDR3 sequence is 12 residues long. V lost 1 base and J 4 bases, leaving 5 bases between the germline ends. From germline, CDR1 is SGHRS and CDR2 YFSETQ. The CDR3 loop reads CASSLTSETQYF. CDR3 sequence (DNA): TGCGCCAGCAGCTTGACTTCAGAGACCCAGTACTTC.

This clonotype was seen ten or more times. This rearrangement joins TRBV29-1 to TRBJ1-2; D might be TRBD1 (5 bases). In germline, CDR1 is SQVTM, CDR2 ANQGSEA. CDR3 length equals 12 residues. CDR3 sequence (DNA): TGCACCGCGTCCAGGGATAACTATGGCTACACCTTC. This translates into CTASRDNYGYTF.

Comment on this clonotype: An end of the junction does not agree with germline; a read error may underlie this. The chain joins TRBV11-3 to TRBJ1-3, with TRBD1 matching over 7 bases. The CDR3 extends over 17 amino acids. The germline CDR1 and CDR2 sequences are SGHNT and YENEEA. The CDR3, as DNA: TGTGCCAGCAGGACTACAGGGGCTTTCACTACTGGAAACACTATATATTTT. Its translation: CASRTTGAFTTGNTIYF.

V usage is TRBV13 and J usage is TRBJ2-1; perhaps TRBD2 as D (5 bases). The CDR3 length is 12 residues. In germline, CDR1 is PRHDT, CDR2 FYEKMQ (reference sequence). Trimming took off 5 bases at V and 9 bases at J, with 11 bases between the two ends. The CDR3: CASSGARGEQFF. As DNA, the CDR3 is TGTGCCAGCAGCGGCGCTCGGGGTGAGCAGTTCTTC.

A note on this clonotype: A read error is possible here, since a much larger clone lies one base away. The chain has TRBV6-1 and TRBJ1-1; D remains unclear. Deletions cut 4 bases from V and 3 bases from J, with 9 bases between. This CDR3 is 13 amino acids long. The germline V gene encodes CDR1 MNHNS and CDR2 SASEGT. CDR3 protein: CASSAQRDTEAFF. CDR3 DNA: TGTGCCAGCAGTGCACAGCGAGACACTGAAGCTTTCTTT.

Remarks on this clonotype: No conserved phenylalanine or tryptophan ends this CDR3, so it is likely a read error. The chain employs TRBV29-1 and TRBJ2-4, with 8 bases identical to TRBD1. Unmatched junction bases numbered 7, after V lost 5 bases and J lost 7 bases. Germline-derived CDR1 and CDR2 are SQVTM and ANQGSEA. The CDR3 is made up of 13 amino acids. CDR3 bases: TGCAGCGTTACATGGACAGGGCAGAACATTCAGTACATC. This translates into CSVTWTGQNIQYI.

This chain uses TRBV13 with TRBJ2-3; D may be TRBD2 (5 bases). CDR1 is PRHDT, CDR2 FYEKMQ, per germline (reference sequence). Trimming shortened V by 1 base and J by 1 base, and 18 bases separated the two germline ends. CDR3 length: 18 amino acids. The CDR3 is CASSLAGIIGIRTDTQYF. CDR3 in DNA: TGTGCCAGCAGCTTAGCGGGGATTATCGGGATTCGCACAGATACGCAGTATTTT.

This clonotype is large in the sample. The chain couples TRBV11-2 to TRBJ2-3; D may be TRBD1 (5 bases). The CDR3 spans 14 residues. Germline V gene lookup returns CDR1 SGHAT and CDR2 FQNNGV. V was cut by 5 bases and J by 2 bases, with 11 bases left in between. The DNA for the CDR3 is TGTGCCAGCAGCATGGGGCTTCCCACAGATACGCAGTATTTT. Its translation is CASSMGLPTDTQYF.

About this clonotype itself: No conserved phenylalanine or tryptophan is present at the end of the CDR3, so a read error is the likely explanation. This sequence joins TRBV11-2 and TRBJ2-1; D not certain. V was pared by 0 bases and J by 5 bases, with 8 bases between. Germline-derived CDR1 and CDR2 are SGHAT and FQNNGV. The CDR3 runs 14 residues. CDR3 sequence: CASSLERSHNEQFL. CDR3 bases: TGTGCCAGCAGCTTAGAACGGTCACACAATGAGCAGTTCCTC.

This clonotype was counted a few times. This may come from a read error, since a much larger clone is one base off. This chain links TRBV6-2 or TRBV6-3 with TRBJ2-3, with TRBD1 matching over 8 bases. This CDR3 region has 16 residues. CDR1 MNHEY and CDR2 SVGEGT come from the germline V gene. The CDR3 loop reads CTSSYSGQDNTDTQYF. CDR3 nucleotides: TGTACCAGCAGTTACTCGGGACAGGACAACACAGATACGCAGTATTTT.

Points on this clonotype: A much more abundant neighbour one base away suggests this may be a read error. V usage is TRBV29-1 and J usage is TRBJ2-7, with 9 bases that match TRBD1. Germline V gene sequence: CDR1 SQVTM, CDR2 ANQGSEA. V lost 8 bases, J lost 3 bases, and 8 bases stayed unmatched. CDR3 length: 13 residues. For the CDR3, the DNA is TGCAGCATTACAGGGGGCGCCTACTACGAGCAGTACTTC. It encodes CSITGGAYYEQYF.

Comment on this clonotype: An end of the junction differs from the germline gene, which may be a read error. The chain employs TRBV11-2 and TRBJ2-5; D possibly matches TRBD1 or TRBD2 (5 bases each). In germline, CDR1 is SGHAT, CDR2 FQNNGV. The CDR3 consists of 14 residues. Written as DNA, the CDR3 is TGTGCCGGCAGTTTCACCGGGACCCAAGAGATCCAGTACTTC. It codes for CAGSFTGTQEIQYF.

This clonotype appeared a few times. A clone one base away is much larger, so this may be a read error. The chain carries TRBV7-8 and TRBJ2-1, with 9 positions matching TRBD2. J gave up 8 bases and V 3 bases, and 11 bases lay outside the gene matches. CDR1 and CDR2 from the germline V gene are SGHVS and FQNEAQ. The CDR3 is 16 amino acids. CDR3 nucleotides: TGTGCCAGCAGCTTGGCGGTTCGAGCGGGAGGTGATGAGCAGTTCTTC. Residues: CASSLAVRAGGDEQFF.

This chain uses TRBV2 with TRBJ2-1, with TRBD2 matching 11 bases. CDR1 and CDR2 (germline): SNHLY, FYNNEI. Trimming cost V 3 bases and J 8 bases; bases outside gene matches: 3. The CDR3 extends over 14 amino acids. CDR3 DNA sequence: TGTGCCAGCAGTGATACTAGCGGGAGTGATGAGCAGTTCTTC. Its translation is CASSDTSGSDEQFF.